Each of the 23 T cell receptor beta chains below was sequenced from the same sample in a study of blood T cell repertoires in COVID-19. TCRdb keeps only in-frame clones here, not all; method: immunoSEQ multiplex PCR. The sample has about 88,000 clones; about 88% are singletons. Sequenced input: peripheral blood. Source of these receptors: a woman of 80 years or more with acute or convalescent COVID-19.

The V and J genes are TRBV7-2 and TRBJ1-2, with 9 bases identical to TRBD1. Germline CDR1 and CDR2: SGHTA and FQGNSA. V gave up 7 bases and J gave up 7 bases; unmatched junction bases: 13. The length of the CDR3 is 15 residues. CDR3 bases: TGTGCCAGCACCCTCATGGGACAGGGTTTCGCTGGCTACACCTTC. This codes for CASTLMGQGFAGYTF.

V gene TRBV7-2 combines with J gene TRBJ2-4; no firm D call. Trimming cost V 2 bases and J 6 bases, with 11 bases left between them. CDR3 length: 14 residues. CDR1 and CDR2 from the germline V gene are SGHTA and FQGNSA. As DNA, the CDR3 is TGTGCCAGCAGCTTACCCACGTCGGGAAACATTCAGTACTTC. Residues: CASSLPTSGNIQYF.

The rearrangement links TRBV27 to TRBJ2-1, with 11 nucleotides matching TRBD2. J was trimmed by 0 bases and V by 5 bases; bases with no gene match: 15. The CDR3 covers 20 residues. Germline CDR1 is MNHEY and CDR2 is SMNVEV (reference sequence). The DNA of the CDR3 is TGTGCCAGCAGTCTACGACTAGCGGGACTCATGAAAAGCTCCTACAATGAGCAGTTCTTC. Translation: CASSLRLAGLMKSSYNEQFF.

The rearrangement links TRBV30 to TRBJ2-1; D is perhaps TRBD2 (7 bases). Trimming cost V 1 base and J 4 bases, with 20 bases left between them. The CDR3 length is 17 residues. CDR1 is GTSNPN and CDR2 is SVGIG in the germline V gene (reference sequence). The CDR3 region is CAWSGGPRGGAYNEQFF. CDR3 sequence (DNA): TGTGCCTGGAGTGGAGGTCCAAGAGGGGGGGCGTACAATGAGCAGTTCTTC.

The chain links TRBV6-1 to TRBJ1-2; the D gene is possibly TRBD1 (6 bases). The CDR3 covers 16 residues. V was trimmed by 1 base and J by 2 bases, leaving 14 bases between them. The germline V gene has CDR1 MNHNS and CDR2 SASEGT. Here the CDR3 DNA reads TGTGCCAGCAGTGAAGGATGGGGGGGCGCAAACTATGGCTACACCTTC. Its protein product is CASSEGWGGANYGYTF.

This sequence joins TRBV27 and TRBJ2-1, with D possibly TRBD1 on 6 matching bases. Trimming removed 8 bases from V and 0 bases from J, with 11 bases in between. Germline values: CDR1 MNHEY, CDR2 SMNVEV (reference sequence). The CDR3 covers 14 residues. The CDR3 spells CASARGGSYNEQFF. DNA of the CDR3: TGTGCCAGCGCTAGAGGGGGCTCCTACAATGAGCAGTTCTTC.

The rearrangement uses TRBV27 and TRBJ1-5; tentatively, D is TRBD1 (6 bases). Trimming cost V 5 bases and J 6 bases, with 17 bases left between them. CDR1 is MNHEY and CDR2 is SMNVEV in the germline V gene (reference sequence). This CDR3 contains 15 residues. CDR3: CASSPTRTVGQPQHF. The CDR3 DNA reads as TGTGCCAGCAGTCCCACCAGGACAGTAGGTCAGCCCCAGCATTTT.

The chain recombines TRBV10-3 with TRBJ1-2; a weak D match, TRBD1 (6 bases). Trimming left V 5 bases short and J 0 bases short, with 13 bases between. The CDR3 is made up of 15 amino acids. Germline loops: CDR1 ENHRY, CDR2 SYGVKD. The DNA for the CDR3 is TGTGCCATCAGTCGACAGGTCCTGGCTAACTATGGCTACACCTTC. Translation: CAISRQVLANYGYTF.

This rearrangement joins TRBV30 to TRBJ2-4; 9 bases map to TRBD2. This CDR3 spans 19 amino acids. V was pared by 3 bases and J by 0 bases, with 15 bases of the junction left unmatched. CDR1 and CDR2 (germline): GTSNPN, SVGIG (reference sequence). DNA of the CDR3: TGTGCCTGGAGCCCCGGGACTAGCTTTACTTTACTAGCCAAAAACATTCAGTACTTC. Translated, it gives CAWSPGTSFTLLAKNIQYF.

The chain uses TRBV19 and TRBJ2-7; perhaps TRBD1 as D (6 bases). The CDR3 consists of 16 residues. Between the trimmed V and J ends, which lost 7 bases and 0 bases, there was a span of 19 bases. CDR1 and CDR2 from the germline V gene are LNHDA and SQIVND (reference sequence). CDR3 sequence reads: CASTRSWGPHSYEQYF. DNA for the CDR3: TGTGCCAGTACCCGGAGTTGGGGGCCTCACTCCTACGAGCAGTACTTC.

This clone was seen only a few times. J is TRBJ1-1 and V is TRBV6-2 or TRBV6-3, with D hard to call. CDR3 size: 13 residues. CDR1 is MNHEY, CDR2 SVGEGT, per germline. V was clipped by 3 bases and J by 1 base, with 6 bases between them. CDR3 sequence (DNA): TGTGCCAGCAGTTATAGTCGGAACACTGAAGCTTTCTTT. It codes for CASSYSRNTEAFF.

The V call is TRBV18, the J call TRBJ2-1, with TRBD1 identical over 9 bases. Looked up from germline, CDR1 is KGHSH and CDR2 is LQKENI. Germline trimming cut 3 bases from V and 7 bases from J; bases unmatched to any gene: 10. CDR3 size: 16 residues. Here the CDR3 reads CASSPRTGAMRNEQFF. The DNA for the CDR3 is TGTGCCAGCTCACCGAGGACAGGGGCTATGAGGAATGAGCAGTTCTTC.

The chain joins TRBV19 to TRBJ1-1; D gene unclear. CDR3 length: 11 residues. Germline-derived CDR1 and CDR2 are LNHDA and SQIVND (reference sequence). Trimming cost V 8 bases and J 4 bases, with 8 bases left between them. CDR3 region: CASRQITEAFF. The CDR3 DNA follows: TGTGCCAGTCGCCAGATCACTGAAGCTTTCTTT.

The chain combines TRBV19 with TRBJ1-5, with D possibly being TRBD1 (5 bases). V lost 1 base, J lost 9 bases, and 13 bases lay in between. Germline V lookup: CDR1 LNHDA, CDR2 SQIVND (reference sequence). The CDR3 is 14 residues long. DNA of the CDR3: TGTGCCAGTAGTATAGTGGGCGCCCAGGGGCCCCAGCATTTT. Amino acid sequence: CASSIVGAQGPQHF.

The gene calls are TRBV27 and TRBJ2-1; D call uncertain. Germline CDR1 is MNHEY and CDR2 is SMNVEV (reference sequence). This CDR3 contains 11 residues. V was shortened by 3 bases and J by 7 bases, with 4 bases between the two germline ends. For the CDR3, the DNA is TGTGCCAGCAGTTTTCGTAATGAGCAGTTCTTC. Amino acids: CASSFRNEQFF.

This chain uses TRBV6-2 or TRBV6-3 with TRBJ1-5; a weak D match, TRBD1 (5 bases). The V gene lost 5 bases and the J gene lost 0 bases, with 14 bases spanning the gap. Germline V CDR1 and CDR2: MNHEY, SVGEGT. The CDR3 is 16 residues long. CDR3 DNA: TGTGCCAGCAGTCTTCCCGGGGGTCATAGCAATCAGCCCCAGCATTTT. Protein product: CASSLPGGHSNQPQHF.

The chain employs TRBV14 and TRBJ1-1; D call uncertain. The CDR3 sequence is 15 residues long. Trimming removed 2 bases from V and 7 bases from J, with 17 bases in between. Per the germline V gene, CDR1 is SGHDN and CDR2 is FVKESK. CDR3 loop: CASSQLRAGGNEAFF. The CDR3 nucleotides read TGTGCCAGCAGCCAACTCCGGGCAGGCGGGAATGAAGCTTTCTTT.

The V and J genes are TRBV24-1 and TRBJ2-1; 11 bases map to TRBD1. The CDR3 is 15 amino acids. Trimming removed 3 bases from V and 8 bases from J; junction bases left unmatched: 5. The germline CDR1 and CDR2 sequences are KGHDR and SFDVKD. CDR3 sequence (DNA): TGTGCCACCAGTGATCCGGGACAGGGGGACTATGAGCAGTTCTTC. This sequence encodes CATSDPGQGDYEQFF.

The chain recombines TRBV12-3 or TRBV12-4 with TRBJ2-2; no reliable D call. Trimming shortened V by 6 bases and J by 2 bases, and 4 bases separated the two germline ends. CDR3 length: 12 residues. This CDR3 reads CASRLNTGELFF. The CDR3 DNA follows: TGTGCCAGCAGACTCAACACCGGGGAGCTGTTTTTT.

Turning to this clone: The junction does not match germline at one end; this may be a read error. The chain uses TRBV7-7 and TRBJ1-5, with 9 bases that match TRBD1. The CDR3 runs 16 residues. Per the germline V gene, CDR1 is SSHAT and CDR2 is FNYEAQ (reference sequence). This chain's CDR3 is CASSLGGTGFNQPQHF. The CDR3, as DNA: TGTGCTAGCAGCTTAGGAGGGACAGGGTTTAATCAGCCCCAGCATTTT.

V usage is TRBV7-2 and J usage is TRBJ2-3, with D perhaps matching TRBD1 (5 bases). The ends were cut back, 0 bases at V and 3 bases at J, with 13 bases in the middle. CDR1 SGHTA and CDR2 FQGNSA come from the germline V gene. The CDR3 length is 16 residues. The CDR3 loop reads CASSLAVQGSTDTQYF. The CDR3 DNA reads TGTGCCAGCAGCTTAGCAGTGCAGGGTAGTACAGATACGCAGTATTTT.

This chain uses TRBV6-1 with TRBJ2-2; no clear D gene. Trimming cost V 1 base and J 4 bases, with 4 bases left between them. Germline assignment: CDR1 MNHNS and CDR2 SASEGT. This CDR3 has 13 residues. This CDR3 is CASSEGGTGELFF. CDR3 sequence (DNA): TGTGCCAGCAGTGAAGGCGGCACCGGGGAGCTGTTTTTT.

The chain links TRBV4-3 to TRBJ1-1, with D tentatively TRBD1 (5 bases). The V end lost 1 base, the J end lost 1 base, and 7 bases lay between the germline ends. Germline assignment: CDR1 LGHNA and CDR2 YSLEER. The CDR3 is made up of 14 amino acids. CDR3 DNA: TGCGCCAGCAGCCAAGTTCAGGGGAACACTGAAGCTTTCTTT. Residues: CASSQVQGNTEAFF.